Listed below are T cell receptor beta chains from one sample, sequenced in a study of OX40 agonist ivuxolimab in advanced cancers. Method: immunoSEQ multiplex PCR; TCRdb's copy keeps in-frame clones and lacks some. This table has approximately 39,000 clones, approximately 90% appearing once. The sample here was CD4+ or CD8+ T cells sorted from blood, taken in a trial of the OX40 agonist ivuxolimab. The receptors were sampled from an adult with an advanced solid tumor such as melanoma, head and neck, liver or kidney cancer. Both conserved end residues are part of each CDR3.

>TRBV20-1
CSAITGYEQYF
>TRBV5-4
CASSLELAGSLVEQFF
>TRBV5-4
CASSQDGTGPVSNIQYF
>TRBV7-3
CASSPGLHSYEQYF
>TRBV7-9
CASSLAQGMDTEAFF
>TRBV4-1
CASSHVWPAGVGETQYF
>TRBV19
CASSIEYRAVSYEQYF
>TRBV5-1
CASTSPGSGPSDEQFF
>TRBV7-8
CASSLGSYNLMPQHF
>TRBV5-1
CASSSAVSYEQYF
>TRBV7-6
CASSSAQDEQFF
>TRBV7-9
CASSLLSGDEQFF
>TRBV5-1
CASSLGGEQYF
>TRBV5-1
CASSLNPRGTRGNEQFF
>TRBV2
CASKLGGLHNEQFF
>TRBV9
CASSVWGARTDTQYF
>TRBV9
CASSPTGAGQPQHF
>TRBV14
CASSQVPGAQEFF
>TRBV14
CASAGGIYGYTF
>TRBV29-1
CSVEDVAGELFF
>TRBV19
CASSQLGYEQYF
>TRBV28
CASSLVTVTPYEQYF
>TRBV7-9
CASSPTSGRGLNEQFF
>TRBV19
CASSIGIAYEQYF
>TRBV2
CASSATGGLSTDTQYF
>TRBV5-4
CASSLGANTGELFF
>TRBV5-5
CASSLGASSYNEQFF
>TRBV28
CASGYSGPPYPTEAFF
>TRBV4-2
CASSQDNIAGAPYEQYF
>TRBV4-3
CASSRGETDTQYF
>TRBV25-1
CASSTIHTEAFF